This T cell receptor beta chain was sequenced for a study of T cells in Graves' hyperthyroidism and ophthalmopathy. The CDR3 consists of 15 residues. Trimming at V came to 6 bases and at J to 4 bases, leaving 5 bases not matched to a gene. Germline V gives CDR1 WSHSY, CDR2 SAAADI. Diagnosing involved the use of clinical symptoms, serum thyroxine and TRAb, thyroid ultrasound and orbital computed tomography. RNA transcripts gave rise to amplified TCR beta CDR3 regions. The HTBI primer set drove a first-round RT-PCR of the TCR CDR3. TCRdb recomputed calls from the multiplex PCR reads with MiXCR, one row per CDR3 protein. The sample includes around 560,000 distinct CDR3 sequences, 16% of them seen just once.

V gene TRBV10-2 combines with J gene TRBJ2-3; 12 nucleotides align to TRBD2. The clonotype comes from a woman under 30 with Graves' hyperthyroidism. The sequenced sample was blood. The CDR3 is CASSETSGSPDTQYF. The CDR3 DNA reads TGCGCCAGCAGCGAGACTAGCGGGAGCCCAGATACGCAGTATTTT.